A selection of T cell receptor beta chains follows, all from one sample in a study of T cell responses to AZD1222 COVID-19 vaccine. Method: immunoSEQ multiplex PCR; TCRdb's copy keeps in-frame clones and lacks some. In the table there are about 97,000 clones, approximately 84% of which are singletons. The sequencing here drew on peripheral blood, taken on day 0 of AZD1222 vaccination. Every receptor here comes from an adult in good health. Each CDR3 is given with its conserved first and last residue. The D gene is left open where the match is weak. Clone size is given for some rows only: seen once, a few or many times, or a class if the clone is expanded.

.	.	TRBV10-3	TRBJ1-1	TGTGCCATCAGTGCCCTTTTTGGGGTGAACACTGAAGCTTTCTTT	CAISALFGVNTEAFF
TRBD2	.	TRBV12-5	TRBJ2-5	TGTGCTAGTGCCCCGGGGGGGATACTGCAAGAGACCCAGTACTTC	CASAPGGILQETQYF
.	.	TRBV4-1	TRBJ1-5	TGCGCCAGCAGCCAAGTTCCTATGCAGGGTTCCCGGGACAATCAGCCCCAGCATTTT	CASSQVPMQGSRDNQPQHF
.	.	TRBV6-5	TRBJ2-7	TGTGCCAGCAGTCAACCAGGAGGAGGCGGCGAGCAGTACTTC	CASSQPGGGGEQYF
.	once	TRBV3-1/TRBV3-2	TRBJ2-3	TGTGCCAGCAGCCACGACGGGGGCATCGAAGATACGCAGTATTTT	CASSHDGGIEDTQYF
TRBD1	.	TRBV29-1	TRBJ2-7	TGCAGCACGCTTGGGCAGGGGGCCTACGAGCAGTACTTC	CSTLGQGAYEQYF
.	.	TRBV7-9	TRBJ2-1	TGTGCCAGCAGCTTAGCGGGGGTCGGGGCTTTAAATGAGCAGTTCTTC	CASSLAGVGALNEQFF
.	.	TRBV19	TRBJ2-7	TGTGCCAGTAGCACCCACTACGAGCAGTACTTC	CASSTHYEQYF
.	.	TRBV20-1	TRBJ2-7	TGCAGTGCTGGGGTCTACTACGAGCAGTACTTC	CSAGVYYEQYF
TRBD1	once	TRBV5-1	TRBJ2-7	TGCGCCAGCAGCCTTACTGGACAGGGGCCTAACCTTGAGCAGTACTTC	CASSLTGQGPNLEQYF
.	.	TRBV1	TRBJ2-3	TGCACCAGCAGCCAAGAGGCTAGCGGGAGGGTGGACAAGGATACGCAGTATTTT	CTSSQEASGRVDKDTQYF
TRBD2	.	TRBV7-6	TRBJ2-5	TGTGCCAGCAGCTTAGCCCCTAGCGGGCAAGAGACCCAGTACTTC	CASSLAPSGQETQYF
.	.	TRBV30	TRBJ1-1	TGTGCCTGGAGACACCCGACAGTGTTGGCTGAAGCTTTCTTT	CAWRHPTVLAEAFF
TRBD1	.	TRBV9	TRBJ2-1	TGTGCCAGCAGTCCTTATCAAGGGGGCTGGAGTTGGGGTCGCGACAATGAGCAGTTCTTC	CASSPYQGGWSWGRDNEQFF
.	.	TRBV11-3	TRBJ1-1	TGTGCCAGCAGCCGCGACGGAGGTGAAGCTTTCTTT	CASSRDGGEAFF
.	.	TRBV11-2	TRBJ1-2	TGTGCCAGCAGCCTGAACATACGGACGGAGACTAACTATGGCTACACCTTC	CASSLNIRTETNYGYTF
TRBD1	.	TRBV25-1	TRBJ2-2	TGTGCCAGCGCCCCAGGGGGCACCGGGGAGCTGTTTTTT	CASAPGGTGELFF
TRBD1	.	TRBV6-5	TRBJ2-7	TGTGCCAGCAGTCGAAATCCGGGACAGGGGTACGAGCAGTACTTC	CASSRNPGQGYEQYF
.	.	TRBV28	TRBJ1-4	TGTGCCAGCAGTCCCTCCGGCTACGCAACTAATGAAAAACTGTTTTTT	CASSPSGYATNEKLFF
TRBD1	.	TRBV5-1	TRBJ2-5	TGCGCCAGCAGCTCGACGCCGACAGGGGGCGGAGAGACCCAGTACTTC	CASSSTPTGGGETQYF
TRBD1	once	TRBV29-1	TRBJ2-3	TGCAGCGTTGACCGGGACAGGGTGGGGTCTGGGTCAGATACGCAGTATTTT	CSVDRDRVGSGSDTQYF
TRBD2	.	TRBV27	TRBJ2-2	TGTGCCAGCAGTCCTAGCGGGAGGAACACCGGGGAGCTGTTTTTT	CASSPSGRNTGELFF
.	.	TRBV5-1	TRBJ2-5	TGCGCCAGCAGCTTGGGAGATGGGGTGACCCAGTACTTC	CASSLGDGVTQYF
.	.	TRBV7-8	TRBJ2-3	TGTGCCAGCAGCTTAGCTGGGGGGCTGAAAGATACGCAGTATTTT	CASSLAGGLKDTQYF
.	.	TRBV11-2	TRBJ1-1	TGTGCCAGCAGCTTAGTGGCGGTGAACACTGAAGCTTTCTTT	CASSLVAVNTEAFF
TRBD1	.	TRBV10-1	TRBJ2-2	TGCGCCAGCAGTCAACAGGGGACCAACACCGGGGAGCTGTTTTTT	CASSQQGTNTGELFF
.	few	TRBV21-1	TRBJ2-7	TGTGCCCCATTGGAGGGGGTTGATCTTTCCTACGAGCAGTACTTC	CAPLEGVDLSYEQYF
TRBD2	.	TRBV5-1	TRBJ2-1	TGCGCCAGCAGTCAGGGACTAGCGGGCCTTTCGGGGCAGTTCTTC	CASSQGLAGLSGQFF
TRBD2	.	TRBV6-5	TRBJ2-1	TGTGCCAGCATGGCGGGAGGCCCCTCCTACAATGAGCAGTTCTTC	CASMAGGPSYNEQFF
TRBD1	.	TRBV4-1	TRBJ1-1	TGCGCCAGCAGCCGGCCTACACAGGGGGACACTGAAGCTTTCTTT	CASSRPTQGDTEAFF
TRBD1	.	TRBV5-1	TRBJ2-2	TGCGCCAGCAGCTTGGCCACGGACAGGGCCTCCGGGGAGCTGTTTTTT	CASSLATDRASGELFF
.	.	TRBV7-9	TRBJ1-5	TGTGCCAGCAGCCCGGGGGTCTACAATCAGCCCCAGCATTTT	CASSPGVYNQPQHF
.	.	TRBV28	TRBJ2-1	TGTGCCAGCAGCCCGCCCAGGGGTTCTCTAAATGAGCAGTTCTTC	CASSPPRGSLNEQFF
TRBD2	.	TRBV2	TRBJ2-7	TGTGCCAGCAGTGAAGCGCGGGGGACGGGCTCCTACGAGCAGTACTTC	CASSEARGTGSYEQYF
TRBD1	.	TRBV25-1	TRBJ2-4	TGTGCCAGCAGTGAACCAGGGGGAAACATTCAGTACTTC	CASSEPGGNIQYF
.	.	TRBV5-6	TRBJ1-4	TGTGCCAGCAGCTTGTACGGAGGGGGTAATGAAAAACTGTTTTTT	CASSLYGGGNEKLFF
TRBD1	.	TRBV2	TRBJ1-5	TGTGCCAGCGGGGGGGACAGGGCAGGGAACTCCGTTCAGCCCCAGCATTTT	CASGGDRAGNSVQPQHF
.	.	TRBV18	TRBJ2-7	TGTGCCAGCTCACCGGGAAGCTCCTACGAGCAGTACTTC	CASSPGSSYEQYF
.	once	TRBV11-3	TRBJ2-1	TGTGCCAGCAGCTTAGGGATGGGCGATGAGCAGTTCTTC	CASSLGMGDEQFF
TRBD2	.	TRBV2	TRBJ2-1	TGTGCCAGCAGTGGACTAGCGGGAGGAAACTTCTACAATGAGCAGTTCTTC	CASSGLAGGNFYNEQFF
TRBD1	.	TRBV6-5	TRBJ1-2	TGTGCCAGCAGCACAATGACAGGGTCCAACTATGGCTACACCTTC	CASSTMTGSNYGYTF
.	once	TRBV11-3	TRBJ2-1	TGTGCCAGCCAGGGGGCTAGCGGGCAAAATGAGCAGTTCTTC	CASQGASGQNEQFF
TRBD1	.	TRBV23-1	TRBJ1-5	TGCGCCAGCAGTCAGGTCACGGGACAGGGGACAGGTCAGCCCCAGCATTTT	CASSQVTGQGTGQPQHF
TRBD1	once	TRBV4-1	TRBJ2-2	TGCGCCAGCAGCCAAGAATTTTCAAGACAGGGATTAAGAAAAACCGGGGAGCTGTTTTTT	CASSQEFSRQGLRKTGELFF
.	.	TRBV6-5	TRBJ1-1	TGTGCCAGCAGTTACTCGTCGACTGAAGCTTTCTTT	CASSYSSTEAFF
.	.	TRBV7-9	TRBJ2-6	TGTGCCAGCAGCCCCTTACGAGACAGTTGGTCTGGGGCCAACGTCCTGACTTTC	CASSPLRDSWSGANVLTF
.	once	TRBV2	TRBJ2-5	TGTGCCAGCAGTCCCCAAGAGACCCAGTACTTC	CASSPQETQYF
.	once	TRBV7-3	TRBJ2-2	TGTGCCAGCAGCTTAATTGGCCAGGGAGGAGCCGGGGAGCTGTTTTTT	CASSLIGQGGAGELFF
.	.	TRBV6-5	TRBJ2-7	TGTGCCACCTTATACATCTCCTACGAGCAGTACTTC	CATLYISYEQYF
TRBD2	.	TRBV6-5	TRBJ2-2	TGTGCCAGCAGTTGGACTAGCGAGGTCGGGGAGCTGTTTTTT	CASSWTSEVGELFF
.	once	TRBV6-5	TRBJ1-1	TGTGCCAGCAGTTTAATATGGCGGGGGACTGAAGCTTTCTTT	CASSLIWRGTEAFF
.	once	TRBV27	TRBJ1-2	TGTGCCAGCAGTTTCATCGGGGGCTCTAATGGCTACACCTTC	CASSFIGGSNGYTF
TRBD2	.	TRBV12-5	TRBJ2-7	TGTGCTAGTGGCTCACTAGCGGAGACCTACGAGCAGTACTTC	CASGSLAETYEQYF
TRBD1	.	TRBV28	TRBJ1-5	TGTGCCAGCACCGGGGGGGACAGGTACAATCAGCCCCAGCATTTT	CASTGGDRYNQPQHF
TRBD2	.	TRBV6-6	TRBJ2-1	TGTGCCAGCAGTTACCCCCTCCGGGCGGGAGGCAATGAGCAGTTCTTC	CASSYPLRAGGNEQFF
.	.	TRBV19	TRBJ1-1	TGTGCCAGTAATGGCAGGGACGGCCTGAACACTGAAGCTTTCTTT	CASNGRDGLNTEAFF
.	.	TRBV2	TRBJ1-1	TGTGCCAGCAGTGAAGCGTTTAGTAGGACTGAAGCTTTCTTT	CASSEAFSRTEAFF
TRBD1	.	TRBV7-4	TRBJ1-5	TGTGCCAGCAGCTTATCCCCTGGGACAGGGGACTATCAGCCCCAGCATTTT	CASSLSPGTGDYQPQHF
.	.	TRBV7-2	TRBJ1-5	TGTGCCAGCAGCCAGAACGGGGGCGATCAGCCCCAGCATTTT	CASSQNGGDQPQHF
.	.	TRBV24-1	TRBJ2-6	TGTGCCACCGCCCGCTCTGGGGCCAACGTCCTGACTTTC	CATARSGANVLTF